This T cell receptor (beta chain) comes out of a study of T cell repertoires in cytomegalovirus infection. Study-wide background: Peptides in the study included HLA-C-restricted and HLA-B-restricted CMV epitopes. Public TCR beta signature analysis indicated the presence of both CMV infection and matching HLA type.

This clonotype was seen a handful of times. No antigen is known for it. Germline V gene lookup returns CDR1 DFQATT and CDR2 SNEGSKA (reference sequence). This CDR3 is built from 14 residues. V was trimmed by 3 bases and J by 4 bases, leaving 15 bases between them. Overall study results and limits: Frequencies of public TCR beta families were cumulated, and this identified carriers of CMV plus the relevant HLA. CMV-specific TCR beta clonotypes restricted by HLA-C dominated the ex vivo response.

TCRdb used MiXCR to reprocess the reads, holding one entry per CDR3 protein. The sample carries 650,000 to 900,000 distinct CDR3 sequences, roughly 29% recorded once. The sequence came from a human donor in good health (CMV status not recorded). Some clones in this sample may be carry-over from other donors' samples. This specimen was cultured CD8+ T cells from PBMCs, taken from culture after CMV antigen stimulation. V gene TRBV20-1 combines with J gene TRBJ1-2; a possible D gene is TRBD1 (6 bases). The DNA for the CDR3 is TGCAGTGCTAGGGATCAGACAGGACTCTATGGCTACACCTTC. Its translation is CSARDQTGLYGYTF.